Given below is one T cell receptor beta chain in context. The clone's antigen remains unknown. One base away there is no much larger clone; base qualities are not given. From a lookup of the germline V gene (reference sequence), CDR1 and CDR2 are MNHEY and SMNVEV. The junction shows trimming of 3 bases on V and 0 bases on J, plus 6 bases between the germline ends. From cysteine to phenylalanine, the CDR3 is 14 amino acids long. Only CDR3 DNA remains: 42 bases, in frame from the first base. The library was made by the immunoSEQ multiplex PCR assay. Adaptive Biotechnologies carried out high-throughput TCR-beta CDR3 sequencing of genomic DNA for most patients. The original pipeline was this. TCR sequencing data were retrieved from Adaptive's ImmunoSEQ software for around 18 patients, whereas a few other patients were processed with MiXCR and VDJtools. CDR3 nucleotide sequences shared between donor and recipient were removed because the origin of such sequences could not be assigned. Alloreactive clones required at least 2-fold expansion over unstimulated cells and minimum CFSE-low frequency of 0.002% (template counts) or 0.001% (read counts). Mappable clones were those detected in sequenced pre-transplant spleen, lymph node, or MLR CFSE-low populations of the donor or recipient. The cumulative frequency of alloreactive clones was calculated as a percentage of all sequences, weighted by copy number. The table was pulled from immuneACCESS by TCRdb, which kept in-frame rearrangements only. Such tables lose some clones; where checked, under half of the loss comes from unresolved V genes, and the rest has no known cause. V and J calls and clone size are those listed in that table; D and trimming were worked out from the DNA. Present in this sample are approximately 19,000 clones, about four fifths of which were seen just once. The ten largest clones add up to less than 2% of the sample.

Blood samples were collected up to 4 times in the first month after transplant and then at least monthly when available. This specimen belongs to a study of graft-versus-host responses after intestinal transplantation (dated by TCRdb to the early 2020s). Background on the whole study: Multivisceral, liver-intestinal, or isolated intestinal transplants were received by the recipients. All recipients received anti-thymocyte globulin induction followed by maintenance tacrolimus and steroids for around 3 years. Instead of going to the commercial service, samples from a few later patients were sequenced in-house on an Illumina MiSeq and processed with MiXCR. Of the roughly 23 intestinal transplant recipients enrolled in the cohort, one of whom was a retransplant, a few patients without pretransplant specimens were excluded. Bulk TCR-beta CDR3 sequencing was used to track graft-versus-host and host-versus-graft alloreactive T cell clones in the graft, circulation and bone marrow after intestinal transplantation. To identify alloreactive clones, pre-transplant mixed lymphocyte reaction products were sequenced and compared with unstimulated pre-transplant donor and recipient T cells. A peak of at least 4% donor T cells among recipient peripheral blood mononuclear cells was the definition used for donor T cell macrochimerism.

Beyond this particular receptor, the publication reports: High GvH to HvG T cell clonal ratios were observed in the allografts of patients with donor T cell macrochimerism. Conclusions were limited by the relatively low number and heterogeneity of intestinal transplant patients. Early after transplant, declines in HvG clones were associated with peak levels of circulating GvH clones. GvH clones were detected in recipient bone marrow, and some appeared earlier in ileal mucosa or blood, consistent with an intestinal mucosal origin.

This TCR was recovered from a human patient who received an intestinal transplant, so some T cells may come from the graft donor. The V and J segments used are TRBV27 and TRBJ2-1, with no confident D gene call. Sample: PBMCs, taken 14 days after transplant. The CDR3 protein sequence reads: CASSFLGSYNEQFF. The nucleotide sequence is TGTGCCAGCAGTTTCTTAGGCTCCTACAATGAGCAGTTCTTC.